Listed here are 8 T cell receptor beta chains from one sample, sequenced in a study of blood T cell repertoires in COVID-19 (dated by TCRdb to the early 2020s). Library prep was done by the immunoSEQ multiplex PCR assay. TCRdb's version of the immuneACCESS table is confined to in-frame rearrangements and falls short of the full clone set. An unresolved V gene accounts for under half of the shortfall where checked; the remainder is of unknown origin. In all, the sample holds about 18,000 clones, and around 90% of those were seen once. The top ten hold around 48% of the sample. Sequencing used peripheral blood. The receptor set was obtained from a human donor in a cohort sampled during active COVID-19.

CDR3 in DNA: TGTGCCAGCAGTTCTCGCTTTAGCGGGGGGGAACATGAGCAGTTCTTC. This sequence encodes CASSSRFSGGEHEQFF. The V gene is TRBV27, the J gene TRBJ2-1; TRBD2 aligns across 11 bases. This CDR3 is built from 16 residues. Germline V gives CDR1 MNHEY, CDR2 SMNVEV (reference sequence). J gave up 8 bases and V 4 bases, and 10 bases lay outside the gene matches.

The gene calls are TRBV19 and TRBJ2-1; 7 nucleotides match TRBD1. Germline CDR1 reads LNHDA; CDR2 reads SQIVND (reference sequence). With 5 bases clipped from V and 7 bases from J, the junction kept 14 bases outside the gene matches. The CDR3 has 16 residues. The CDR3 nucleotides are TGTGCCAGTAGTCCATACGCAGGCTACAGGGGAAATGAGCAGTTCTTC. Protein sequence: CASSPYAGYRGNEQFF.

The genes are TRBV7-3 and TRBJ1-1; D not resolved. The CDR3 sequence is 13 residues long. Trimming left V 3 bases short and J 1 base short, with 6 bases between. CDR1 SGHTA and CDR2 FQGTGA come from the germline V gene. CDR3 loop: CASSFQENTEAFF. DNA of the CDR3: TGTGCCAGCAGCTTCCAGGAGAACACTGAAGCTTTCTTT.

The V and J genes are TRBV7-2 and TRBJ1-6, with 10 positions matching TRBD1. Trimming took 3 bases from V and 7 from J; bases not matched to a gene: 3. CDR3 length: 15 amino acids. CDR1 SGHTA and CDR2 FQGNSA come from the germline V gene. This chain's CDR3 is CASSFQTGGNSPLHF. CDR3 in DNA: TGTGCCAGCAGCTTTCAGACAGGGGGCAATTCACCCCTCCACTTT.

The V call is TRBV7-2, the J call TRBJ2-3, with 7 bases identical to TRBD2. The CDR3 has 14 amino acids. Trimming removed 5 bases from V and 1 base from J; junction bases left unmatched: 3. In germline, CDR1 is SGHTA, CDR2 FQGNSA. The CDR3 protein is CASSGRGGTDTQYF. The DNA of the CDR3 is TGTGCCAGCAGCGGACGGGGGGGCACAGATACGCAGTATTTT. The full variable domain, its missing parts supplied by reference TRBV7-2 and TRBJ2-3, is GAGVSQSPSNKVTEKGKDVELRCDPISGHTALYWYRQSLGQGLEFLIYFQGNSAPDKSGLPSDRFSAERTGGSVSTLTIQRTQQEDSAVYLCASSGRGGTDTQYFGPGTRLTVL.

Only one count was recorded for this clone. V gene TRBV19 combines with J gene TRBJ2-5; the D is unclear. The V gene lost 3 bases and the J gene lost 5 bases, with 10 bases spanning the gap. The length of the CDR3 is 13 residues. Germline CDR1 LNHDA, CDR2 SQIVND (reference sequence). CDR3 sequence: CASSIELSETQYF. CDR3 DNA: TGTGCCAGTAGTATTGAACTGTCGGAGACCCAGTACTTC.

This clone was observed a handful of times. The chain uses TRBV5-1 and TRBJ1-2; a possible D gene is TRBD1 (6 bases). The CDR3 is 14 residues long. From germline, CDR1 is SGHRS and CDR2 YFSETQ. V lost 5 bases and J lost 8, with 19 bases in between. CDR3 sequence reads: CASSPTGDDVGYTF. The CDR3 DNA reads as TGCGCCAGCAGTCCGACAGGCGACGATGTCGGCTACACCTTC.

This clone was observed a few times. This sequence joins TRBV18 and TRBJ1-2; D is uncertain. Germline V CDR1 and CDR2: KGHSH, LQKENI. The CDR3 loop spans 15 amino acids. The V end lost 2 bases, the J end lost 5 bases, and 15 bases lay between the germline ends. The CDR3 is CASSPSSGGPYGYTF. CDR3 in DNA: TGTGCCAGCTCACCAAGCTCCGGAGGACCTTATGGCTACACCTTC.